The rows below give T cell receptor beta chains drawn from one sample of a study of cytomegalovirus exposure and HLA in healthy donors. Generated by immunoSEQ multiplex PCR, the TCRdb table keeps only in-frame clones and is missing some. The sample lists 150,000 or so clones; almost 85% were seen once. Input material: PBMCs. The receptors derive from a man in his thirties or forties in good health and CMV-seronegative. The CDR3 runs from the conserved cysteine through the conserved F or W. A D gene is named only where the DNA matches it firmly. For some rows the clone size is stated as once, few or many, or as a class when expanded; others skip it.

V,length,J,D,size,DNA,CDR3
TRBV13,14,TRBJ2-3,TRBD1,NA,TGTGCCAGCAGTCTGGACAGGATAACAGATACGCAGTATTTT,CASSLDRITDTQYF
TRBV4-1,13,TRBJ2-7,NA,NA,TGCGCCAGCAGCCCCCCTGGGAGCTACGAGCAGTACTTC,CASSPPGSYEQYF
TRBV6-5,14,TRBJ2-2,NA,NA,TGTGCCAGCAGTTACTCGGGGCTCACCGGGGAGCTGTTTTTT,CASSYSGLTGELFF
TRBV5-1,18,TRBJ2-5,NA,NA,TGCGCCAGCAGCCTCAATATCGGGACATTTGCGAGTCAAGAGACCCAGTACTTC,CASSLNIGTFASQETQYF
TRBV30,14,TRBJ2-7,NA,NA,TGTGCCTGGACCCCTCTAGTAGCGTCCTACGAGCAGTACTTC,CAWTPLVASYEQYF
TRBV4-3,16,TRBJ2-3,TRBD2,NA,TGCGCCAGCAGCCAAGATGGGCTAGCGGGAACAGATACGCAGTATTTT,CASSQDGLAGTDTQYF
TRBV29-1,17,TRBJ2-1,TRBD2,NA,TGCAGCGCCCATCGGGGGGACCTAACAATTTTGACGAATGAGCAGTTCTTC,CSAHRGDLTILTNEQFF
TRBV4-1,16,TRBJ2-1,TRBD1,NA,TGCGCCGGCAGCCTCAAAGGACAGGCCTCCTACAATGAGCAGTTCTTC,CAGSLKGQASYNEQFF
TRBV6-5,14,TRBJ2-3,TRBD2,NA,TGTGCCAGCAGTTATGGGAGGGGCACAGATACGCAGTATTTT,CASSYGRGTDTQYF
TRBV7-8,16,TRBJ2-1,TRBD2,NA,TGTGCCAGCAGCTTTTATAGCGGGCCCCCCTACAATGAGCAGTTCTTC,CASSFYSGPPYNEQFF
TRBV9,15,TRBJ2-1,NA,NA,TGTGCCAGCAGCCTCCAAGGGGGAGCCTACAATGAGCAGTTCTTC,CASSLQGGAYNEQFF
TRBV10-3,17,TRBJ2-7,TRBD2,NA,TGTGCCATCAGTGGAACTAGCGTAGGGGATAGGGTAGGGGAGCAGTACTTC,CAISGTSVGDRVGEQYF
TRBV7-7,13,TRBJ2-1,NA,NA,TGTGCCAGCAGCTTAGGACAGAGTAATGAGCAGTTCTTC,CASSLGQSNEQFF
TRBV2,12,TRBJ1-2,NA,NA,TGTGCCAGCAATCTCCGGGAGACCGGCTACACCTTC,CASNLRETGYTF
TRBV7-6,14,TRBJ2-3,NA,NA,TGTGCCAGCAGCTTAGCGGGAGGAGCAGATACGCAGTATTTT,CASSLAGGADTQYF
TRBV13,12,TRBJ2-7,NA,NA,TGTGCCAGCAGCCCGTCCGGTCGCGAGCAGTACTTC,CASSPSGREQYF
TRBV11-2,15,TRBJ1-5,TRBD1,once,TGTGCCAGCAGCTTAGGGGACAGCGTGAATCAGCCCCAGCATTTT,CASSLGDSVNQPQHF
TRBV7-9,15,TRBJ2-2,TRBD1,NA,TGTGCCAGCAGCCCCGGGACAGGGTTTGCCGGGGAGCTGTTTTTT,CASSPGTGFAGELFF
TRBV4-1,17,TRBJ2-7,NA,NA,TGCGCCAGCAGCCAAGAGGATTTCAGGGGTACCCCCTACGAGCAGTACTTC,CASSQEDFRGTPYEQYF
TRBV5-1,14,TRBJ2-1,NA,NA,TGCGCCAGCAGCGATGATCCCAGTTTCAATGAGCAGTTCTTC,CASSDDPSFNEQFF
TRBV4-2,18,TRBJ1-5,NA,NA,TGTGCCAGCAGCCAAGGAGTGAGAGGAGCCTCTAGCAATCAGCCCCAGCATTTT,CASSQGVRGASSNQPQHF
TRBV4-3,15,TRBJ1-2,NA,NA,TGCGCCAGCAGCCAAGAGAACTTTGCTAACTATGGCTACACCTTC,CASSQENFANYGYTF
TRBV30,19,TRBJ2-2,TRBD2,NA,TGTGCCTGGAGCGGACTAGCGGGAGGGCCCCCGATGAACACCGGGGAGCTGTTTTTT,CAWSGLAGGPPMNTGELFF
TRBV5-8,14,TRBJ1-6,TRBD1,NA,TGTGCCAGCAGCCTGAGGGGGCCTTCGTCACCCCTCCACTTT,CASSLRGPSSPLHF
TRBV7-6,14,TRBJ2-5,TRBD2,NA,TGTGCCAGCAGCTTATGGGCTAGCGGGGAGACCCAGTACTTC,CASSLWASGETQYF
TRBV11-2,15,TRBJ1-4,NA,NA,TGTGCCAGCAGCTTAGATCTGCAGTATAATGAAAAACTGTTTTTT,CASSLDLQYNEKLFF
TRBV25-1,16,TRBJ2-1,TRBD2,NA,TGTGCCAGCAGCCACCCGGGACTAGCGGTCGACAATGAGCAGTTCTTC,CASSHPGLAVDNEQFF
TRBV29-1,12,TRBJ1-2,NA,NA,TGCAGCGTTCACCAGGGGCTCTATGGCTACACCTTC,CSVHQGLYGYTF
TRBV6-1,15,TRBJ2-7,TRBD1,NA,TGTGCCAGCAGGAGGACCGGGACAGGGCGGAACGAGCAGTACTTC,CASRRTGTGRNEQYF
TRBV11-3,14,TRBJ2-7,NA,once,TGTGCCAGCAGCTCGACTCTTACCTCCTACGAGCAGTACTTC,CASSSTLTSYEQYF
TRBV4-3,16,TRBJ2-3,TRBD2,many,TGCGCCAGCAGCCAAGAAGGACTAGCTAGCACAGATACGCAGTATTTT,CASSQEGLASTDTQYF
TRBV4-2,12,TRBJ1-6,NA,NA,TGTGCCAGCAGCATTCAGGGCGGTCCCCTCCACTTT,CASSIQGGPLHF
TRBV4-1,16,TRBJ2-7,NA,NA,TGCGCCAGCAGCCTCGACCCATCGACCGGGGCCTACGAGCAGTACTTC,CASSLDPSTGAYEQYF
TRBV30,14,TRBJ2-1,NA,NA,TGTGCCTGGAGTCCTAGCTTAATATTGAGTGAGCAGTTCTTC,CAWSPSLILSEQFF
TRBV6-6,15,TRBJ2-5,TRBD2,NA,TGTGCCAGCAGTTACGTTAGCGGGGGACAAGAGACCCAGTACTTC,CASSYVSGGQETQYF
TRBV2,14,TRBJ1-3,NA,NA,TGTGCCAGCAGTGAAGCGCTGGAGGGAAACACCATATATTTT,CASSEALEGNTIYF
TRBV10-3,17,TRBJ2-2,NA,once,TGTGCCATCGCGCGGGAAAAAAGCGGACTTTACACCGGGGAGCTGTTTTTT,CAIAREKSGLYTGELFF
TRBV29-1,15,TRBJ2-2,NA,NA,TGCAGCGTTGAAGTGTGGGTCCGGGGCACCGGGGAGCTGTTTTTT,CSVEVWVRGTGELFF
TRBV4-2,13,TRBJ2-1,TRBD2,NA,TGTGCCAGCAGCCAACCGGGGGGCAATGAGCAGTTCTTC,CASSQPGGNEQFF
TRBV5-1,14,TRBJ1-1,NA,once,TGCGCCAGCAGCTTGTACAGGGTTGATACTGAAGCTTTCTTT,CASSLYRVDTEAFF
TRBV5-6,15,TRBJ2-7,NA,NA,TGTGCCAGCAGCTTGGGGGGCGCAAGTGGCGACGAGCAGTACTTC,CASSLGGASGDEQYF
TRBV29-1,13,TRBJ2-3,NA,NA,TGCAGCGTTGTTCCGCCAGGAACAGATACGCAGTATTTT,CSVVPPGTDTQYF
TRBV27,12,TRBJ1-2,TRBD1,NA,TGTGCCAGCAGTAGCATTGGGACAGGCTTCAAATTC,CASSSIGTGFKF
TRBV6-5,14,TRBJ2-7,NA,few,TGTGCCAGCAGTTACTCGGGCAACTCCTACGAGCAGTACTTC,CASSYSGNSYEQYF
TRBV5-4,16,TRBJ2-1,TRBD2,once,TGTGCCAGCAGCTTGGTGGGCGGGAGAGCTTACAATGAGCAGTTCTTC,CASSLVGGRAYNEQFF
TRBV28,12,TRBJ1-2,NA,NA,TGTGCCAGCAGTTTTTCTCTCTATGGCTACACCTTC,CASSFSLYGYTF
TRBV11-3,13,TRBJ1-4,NA,NA,TGTGCCAGCAGCTCACGGGGGAGAGAAAAACTGTTTTTT,CASSSRGREKLFF
TRBV5-1,15,TRBJ1-4,NA,NA,TGCGCCAGCAGCGGCTCTACAGGGATGGGTGAAAAACTGTTTTTT,CASSGSTGMGEKLFF
TRBV4-1,16,TRBJ2-1,TRBD1,NA,TGCGCCAGCAGTTACTTACCGGGACAGGTATACAATGAGCAGTTCTTC,CASSYLPGQVYNEQFF
TRBV7-9,14,TRBJ1-6,TRBD1,NA,TGTGCCAGCAGCTTAGGACAGGGGGCCTCGGCCCTCCACTTT,CASSLGQGASALHF
TRBV14,20,TRBJ2-3,TRBD2,NA,TGTGCCAGCAGCCAATTCGATCTCTCGGGGCTAGCGGGAGGGAGAGATACGCAGTATTTT,CASSQFDLSGLAGGRDTQYF
TRBV19,15,TRBJ2-3,NA,NA,TGTGCCAGTCGCCGGACAGACTCTAGCACAGATACGCAGTATTTT,CASRRTDSSTDTQYF
TRBV27,15,TRBJ1-5,NA,once,TGTGCCAGTTCCGGGGACATCTATAGCAATCAGCCCCAGCATTTT,CASSGDIYSNQPQHF
TRBV19,14,TRBJ1-2,TRBD1,NA,TGTGCCAGTAGCCCCGGGACAGGGGGTTATGGCTACACCTTC,CASSPGTGGYGYTF
TRBV29-1,13,TRBJ2-7,TRBD1,NA,TGCAGCGCTGAGGACAGGGGTGACTACGAGCAGTACTTC,CSAEDRGDYEQYF
TRBV30,14,TRBJ1-2,TRBD1,NA,TGTGCCTGGAGTGCGACAGGGCCATGGTATGGCTACACCTTC,CAWSATGPWYGYTF
TRBV7-9,16,TRBJ2-5,TRBD1,NA,TGTGCCAGCAGTCGGCGGGGCGACAGGGGCCAAGAGACCCAGTACTTC,CASSRRGDRGQETQYF
TRBV13,16,TRBJ1-3,TRBD1,NA,TGTGCCAGCAGCCTGGGACAGGCAGCCTCTGGAAACACCATATATTTT,CASSLGQAASGNTIYF
TRBV11-2,17,TRBJ2-7,NA,NA,TGTGCCAGCAGCTTAGGGGGAGTGACAGGTCTCTCCTACGAGCAGTACTTC,CASSLGGVTGLSYEQYF
TRBV18,14,TRBJ1-1,NA,NA,TGTGCCAGCTCACCGGGGGGGCTGAACACTGAAGCTTTCTTT,CASSPGGLNTEAFF